Each of the 16 T cell receptor beta chains below was sequenced from the same sample in a study of metastatic and nonmetastatic thyroid tumors (dated by TCRdb to the early 2020s). The protocol used for the library was PCR. The data were produced on an Illumina HiSeq 4000. TCRdb ran its own pipeline on the public reads, namely fastp trimming at Q25 and MiXCR clone calling, and kept in-frame beta chains. The sample table lists roughly 42,000 clones, approximately 19% of them with a count of one. The top ten clones comprise about 13% of the sample. Before undergoing thyroid surgery, none of the patients had been given any kind of treatment. The specimen was tumor tissue. Every receptor here comes from a female donor with papillary thyroid cancer or a benign thyroid nodule (not recorded which). Some clones in this sample may be carry-over from other donors' samples.

This clone has at least ten counts. Possible read error: a much larger clone is one base away. The chain is built from TRBV6-1 and TRBJ2-7, with TRBD2 matching 8 bases. Trimming removed 8 bases from V and 6 bases from J; junction bases left unmatched: 12. This CDR3 is built from 14 residues. Germline CDR1 is MNHNS and CDR2 is SASEGT. The CDR3 loop is CASRPSTGGGEQYF. The CDR3 DNA reads as TGTGCCAGCCGCCCGTCGACGGGAGGGGGCGAGCAGTACTTC.

The V call is TRBV12-3 or TRBV12-4, the J call TRBJ2-2; the D call may be TRBD1 or TRBD2 (5 bases each). This CDR3 region has 14 residues. V was shortened by 6 bases and J by 11 bases, with 19 bases between the two germline ends. The CDR3 reads CASSLQGKSGELFF. DNA for the CDR3: TGTGCCAGCAGCCTTCAGGGTAAGAGCGGCGAGCTGTTTTTT.

This clone was seen at least ten times. The DNA of the CDR3 is TGCAGTGCTAGATCGGGGGCCTTGGCGGCTAGCGGGAGAAGGAATGAGCAGTTCTTC. Translation: CSARSGALAASGRRNEQFF. The rearrangement links TRBV20-1 to TRBJ2-1, with 10 nucleotides matching TRBD2. The CDR3 is made up of 19 amino acids. The germline V gene has CDR1 DFQATT and CDR2 SNEGSKA (reference sequence). J gave up 7 bases and V 2 bases, and 20 bases lay outside the gene matches.

This clone was seen many times. In nucleotides, the CDR3 is TGTGCCAGCAGTTACTTTTTACAGGGCGAGCAGTACTTC. It specifies CASSYFLQGEQYF. The V gene is TRBV6-6, the J gene TRBJ2-7; D perhaps matches TRBD1 (6 bases). The CDR3 sequence is 13 residues long. The V end was cut by 1 base, the J end by 6 bases, with 10 bases between. The germline V gene encodes CDR1 MNHNY and CDR2 SVGAGI (reference sequence).

DNA for the CDR3: TGCAGTGCTAGAGCCGGGACTATCGGGAGTTTCAATGAGCAGTTCTTC. Translation: CSARAGTIGSFNEQFF. J is TRBJ2-1 and V is TRBV20-1; 7 bases agree with TRBD2. CDR1 and CDR2 (germline): DFQATT, SNEGSKA (reference sequence). V dropped 1 base and J dropped 6; count of bases not matched to a gene: 12. The CDR3 totals 16 residues.

There are many counts of this clone. The CDR3 region is CASSLGGVFNTDTQYF. The CDR3 bases are TGTGCCAGCAGCTTAGGGGGTGTATTTAACACAGATACGCAGTATTTT. The genes are TRBV11-1 and TRBJ2-3, with D hard to call. V gave up 1 base and J gave up 2 bases, with 13 bases separating them. CDR1 and CDR2 from the germline V gene are SGHAT and FQDESV (reference sequence). This CDR3 region has 16 residues. The full variable domain, its missing parts supplied by reference TRBV11-1 and TRBJ2-3, is EAEVAQSPRYKITEKSQAVAFWCDPISGHATLYWYRQILGQGPELLVQFQDESVVDDSQLPKDRFSAERLKGVDSTLKIQPAELGDSAMYLCASSLGGVFNTDTQYFGPGTRLTVL.

This clone was observed a single time. The chain has TRBV20-1 and TRBJ1-4; D ambiguous. CDR1 and CDR2 from the germline V gene are DFQATT and SNEGSKA (reference sequence). Trimming left V 3 bases short and J 7 bases short, with 18 bases between. The CDR3 spans 15 residues. CDR3 sequence: CSARPSVFVGEKLFF. The CDR3 DNA reads TGCAGTGCTAGGCCCAGTGTTTTTGTCGGTGAAAAACTGTTTTTT.

This chain uses TRBV7-2 with TRBJ2-7; TRBD1 might be the D (6 bases). The CDR3 extends over 15 amino acids. Trimming left V 5 bases short and J 10 bases short, with 24 bases between. Germline CDR1 is SGHTA and CDR2 is FQGNSA. The CDR3, as DNA: TGTGCCAGCAGCCCTACAAGGACAGTGGCCGAGACTCAGTACTTC. It is translated as CASSPTRTVAETQYF.

This clone was counted a few times. This chain joins TRBV6-1 and TRBJ1-1; TRBD1 is a possible D gene (5 bases). CDR1 and CDR2 from the germline V gene are MNHNS and SASEGT. Trimming left V 6 bases short and J 3 bases short, with 11 bases between. The CDR3 totals 13 residues. The CDR3 bases are TGTGCCAGCAGGGATGGGGGGTACACTGAAGCTTTCTTT. Its protein is CASRDGGYTEAFF.

V and J are TRBV7-2 and TRBJ2-7, with 7 positions matching TRBD2. After removal of 2 bases from V and 3 bases from J, the junction contained 7 bases not matched to a gene. Germline CDR1 reads SGHTA; CDR2 reads FQGNSA. This CDR3 is 15 amino acids long. The CDR3: CASSLKGERDYEQYF. The CDR3 DNA reads TGTGCCAGCAGCTTAAAAGGGGAGCGGGACTACGAGCAGTACTTC. The full variable domain, its missing parts supplied by reference TRBV7-2 and TRBJ2-7, is GAGVSQSPSNKVTEKGKDVELRCDPISGHTALYWYRQSLGQGLEFLIYFQGNSAPDKSGLPSDRFSAERTGGSVSTLTIQRTQQEDSAVYLCASSLKGERDYEQYFGPGTRLTVT.

The rearrangement links TRBV30 to TRBJ2-7; either TRBD1 or TRBD2 may supply D (7 bases each). The germline V and J ends were trimmed by 2 bases and 3 bases, with 14 bases remaining between them. The CDR3 covers 14 residues. Looked up from germline, CDR1 is GTSNPN and CDR2 is SVGIG (reference sequence). The CDR3 DNA reads TGTGCCTGGAGTCGACAGGGAGGGGGCTACGAGCAGTACTTC. Its translation: CAWSRQGGGYEQYF.

Regarding this clone: One junction end does not reproduce the germline sequence, and a read error may be involved. The chain joins TRBV11-1 to TRBJ2-1, with D perhaps TRBD1 or TRBD2 (6 bases each). The CDR3 consists of 15 residues. Per germline, CDR1 SGHAT and CDR2 FQDESV (reference sequence). The CDR3 reads CASILTGGQYNDQFF. The CDR3 region has the DNA TGTGCCAGCATCTTGACCGGGGGCCAGTACAATGATCAGTTCTTC.

Ten or more counts support this clone. The genes are TRBV6-2 or TRBV6-3 and TRBJ2-7; D is ambiguous. This CDR3 contains 12 residues. From germline, CDR1 is MNHEY and CDR2 SVGEGT. The V end lost 2 bases, the J end lost 3 bases, and 5 bases lay between the germline ends. Here the CDR3 reads CASSYHSYEQYF. DNA of the CDR3: TGTGCCAGCAGTTACCACAGCTACGAGCAGTACTTC.

This clone appeared many times. The chain carries TRBV5-7 and TRBJ2-7; 11 nucleotides align to TRBD1. TRBV5-7 is an ORF; its function is uncertain. V was pared by 5 bases and J by 3 bases, with 7 bases of the junction left unmatched. The CDR3 covers 15 residues. DNA of the CDR3: TGTGCCAGCAGTTCGGCCGGGACAGGGGGCTACGAGCAGTACTTC. This gives the protein CASSSAGTGGYEQYF.

This clone was found a few times. This chain joins TRBV10-2 and TRBJ2-1; 11 positions agree with TRBD1. Germline assignment: CDR1 WSHSY and CDR2 SAAADI. Trimming cost V 9 bases and J 7 bases; bases outside gene matches: 17. The CDR3 consists of 17 residues. CDR3 residues: CARSSYRDRGLHNEQFF. CDR3 nucleotide sequence: TGCGCCAGATCCTCGTACCGGGACAGGGGGTTACATAATGAGCAGTTCTTC.

In its sample, this clone is medium-sized. CDR3 coding DNA: TGTGCCAGCAGTTTCATAGACATGTCTGGCGAGCAGTACTTC. Translation gives CASSFIDMSGEQYF. V is TRBV6-1 and J is TRBJ2-7; D ambiguous. Germline lookup yields CDR1 MNHNS and CDR2 SASEGT. CDR3 length: 14 residues. The ends were cut back, 5 bases at V and 6 bases at J, with 17 bases in the middle.